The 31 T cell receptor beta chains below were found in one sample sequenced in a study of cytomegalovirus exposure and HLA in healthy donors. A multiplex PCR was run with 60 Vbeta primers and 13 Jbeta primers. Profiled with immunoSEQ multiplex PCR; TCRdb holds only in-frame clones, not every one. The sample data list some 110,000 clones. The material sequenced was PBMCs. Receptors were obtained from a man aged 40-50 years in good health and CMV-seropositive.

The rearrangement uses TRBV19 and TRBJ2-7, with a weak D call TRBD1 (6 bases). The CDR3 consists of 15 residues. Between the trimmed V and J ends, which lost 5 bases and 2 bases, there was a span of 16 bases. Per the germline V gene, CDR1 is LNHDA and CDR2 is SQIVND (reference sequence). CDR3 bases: TGTGCCAGTAGTTCAGCAGGGGCGTCGACCTACGAGCAGTACTTC. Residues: CASSSAGASTYEQYF.

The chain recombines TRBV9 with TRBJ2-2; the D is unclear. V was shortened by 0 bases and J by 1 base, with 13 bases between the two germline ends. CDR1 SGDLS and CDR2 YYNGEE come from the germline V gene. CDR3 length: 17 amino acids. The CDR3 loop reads CASSVASVGVNTGELFF. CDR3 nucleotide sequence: TGTGCCAGCAGCGTAGCTAGTGTAGGTGTGAACACCGGGGAGCTGTTTTTT.

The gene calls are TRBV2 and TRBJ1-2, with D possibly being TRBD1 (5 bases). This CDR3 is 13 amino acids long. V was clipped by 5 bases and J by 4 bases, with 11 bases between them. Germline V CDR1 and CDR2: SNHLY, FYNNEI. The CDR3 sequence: CASSPDSSYGYTF. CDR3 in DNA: TGTGCCAGCAGTCCCGACAGCTCCTATGGCTACACCTTC.

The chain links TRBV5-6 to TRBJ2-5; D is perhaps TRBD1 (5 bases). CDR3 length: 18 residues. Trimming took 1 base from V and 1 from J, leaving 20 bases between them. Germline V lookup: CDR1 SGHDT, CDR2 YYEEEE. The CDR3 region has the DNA TGTGCCAGCAGCTTGTGGCAGGGCCCCCGTTTAGGCCAAGAGACCCAGTACTTC. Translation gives CASSLWQGPRLGQETQYF.

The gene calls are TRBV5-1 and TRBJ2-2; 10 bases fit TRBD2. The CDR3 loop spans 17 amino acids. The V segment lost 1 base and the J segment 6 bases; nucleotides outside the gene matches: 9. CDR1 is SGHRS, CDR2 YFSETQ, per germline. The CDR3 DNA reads TGCGCCAGCAGCTTGACCCCCGTGGGGACTAGCGCCGGGGAGCTGTTTTTT. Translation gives CASSLTPVGTSAGELFF.

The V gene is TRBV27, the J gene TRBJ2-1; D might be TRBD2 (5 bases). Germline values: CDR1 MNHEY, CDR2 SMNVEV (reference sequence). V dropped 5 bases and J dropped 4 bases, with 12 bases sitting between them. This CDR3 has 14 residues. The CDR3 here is CASSPGLAYNEQFF. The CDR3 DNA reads TGTGCCAGCAGTCCTGGACTGGCATACAATGAGCAGTTCTTC.

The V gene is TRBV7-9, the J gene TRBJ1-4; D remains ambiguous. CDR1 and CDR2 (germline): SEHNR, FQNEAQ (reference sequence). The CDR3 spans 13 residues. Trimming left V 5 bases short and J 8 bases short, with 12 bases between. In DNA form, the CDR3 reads TGTGCCAGCAGCCCCAGTTCAAACGAAAAACTGTTTTTT. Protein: CASSPSSNEKLFF.

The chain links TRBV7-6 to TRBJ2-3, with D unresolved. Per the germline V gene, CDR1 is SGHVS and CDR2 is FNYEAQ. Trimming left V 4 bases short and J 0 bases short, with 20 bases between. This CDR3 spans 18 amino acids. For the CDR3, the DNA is TGTGCCAGCAGCTCGCCGTTAAAACAGATAACTAGCACAGATACGCAGTATTTT. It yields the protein CASSSPLKQITSTDTQYF.

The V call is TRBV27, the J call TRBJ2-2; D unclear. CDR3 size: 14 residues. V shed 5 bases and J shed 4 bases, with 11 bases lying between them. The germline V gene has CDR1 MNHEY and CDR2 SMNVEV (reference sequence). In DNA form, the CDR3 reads TGTGCCAGCAGTATGCTAGTTAGCACCGGGGAGCTGTTTTTT. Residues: CASSMLVSTGELFF.

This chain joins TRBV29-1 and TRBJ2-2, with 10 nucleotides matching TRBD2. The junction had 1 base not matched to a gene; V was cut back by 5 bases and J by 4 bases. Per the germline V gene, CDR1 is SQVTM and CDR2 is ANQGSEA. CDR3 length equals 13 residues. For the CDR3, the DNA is TGCAGCGTTAGGACTAGCGGCACCGGGGAGCTGTTTTTT. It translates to CSVRTSGTGELFF.

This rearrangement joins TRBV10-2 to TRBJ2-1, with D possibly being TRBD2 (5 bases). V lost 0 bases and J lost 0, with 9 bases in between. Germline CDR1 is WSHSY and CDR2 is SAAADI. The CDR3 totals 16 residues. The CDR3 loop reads CASSESRGSSYNEQFF. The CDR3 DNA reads TGCGCCAGCAGTGAGTCGAGAGGGAGCTCCTACAATGAGCAGTTCTTC.

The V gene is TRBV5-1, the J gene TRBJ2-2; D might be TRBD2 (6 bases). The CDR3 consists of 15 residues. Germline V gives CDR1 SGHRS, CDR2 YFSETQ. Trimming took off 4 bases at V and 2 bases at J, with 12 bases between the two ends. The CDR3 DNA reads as TGCGCCAGCAGCCGGCTGGGGGGTAACACCGGGGAGCTGTTTTTT. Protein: CASSRLGGNTGELFF.

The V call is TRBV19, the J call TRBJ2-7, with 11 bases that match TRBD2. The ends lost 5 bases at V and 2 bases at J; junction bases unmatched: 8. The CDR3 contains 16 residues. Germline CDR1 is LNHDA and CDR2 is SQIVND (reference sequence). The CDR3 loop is CASSVLGTSGTYEQYF. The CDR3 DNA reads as TGTGCCAGTAGTGTCCTCGGGACTAGCGGCACCTACGAGCAGTACTTC. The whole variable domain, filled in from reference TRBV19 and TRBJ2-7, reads DGGITQSPKYLFRKEGQNVTLSCEQNLNHDAMYWYRQDPGQGLRLIYYSQIVNDFQKGDIAEGYSVSREKKESFPLTVTSAQKNPTAFYLCASSVLGTSGTYEQYFGPGTRLTVT.

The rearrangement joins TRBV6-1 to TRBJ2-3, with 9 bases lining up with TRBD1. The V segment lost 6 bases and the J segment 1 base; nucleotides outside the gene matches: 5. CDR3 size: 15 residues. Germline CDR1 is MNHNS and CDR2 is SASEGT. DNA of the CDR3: TGTGCCAGCAGGGCGGGACAGGGACGCACAGATACGCAGTATTTT. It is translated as CASRAGQGRTDTQYF.

CDR3: CAARKREEPYEQYF. In DNA form, the CDR3 reads TGCGCCGCTCGAAAGCGGGAGGAGCCGTACGAGCAGTACTTC. The chain joins TRBV4-3 to TRBJ2-7; 9 nucleotides align to TRBD2. The junction had 12 bases not matched to a gene; V was cut back by 11 bases and J by 4 bases. The CDR3 is made up of 14 amino acids. Germline CDR1 LGHNA, CDR2 YSLEER.

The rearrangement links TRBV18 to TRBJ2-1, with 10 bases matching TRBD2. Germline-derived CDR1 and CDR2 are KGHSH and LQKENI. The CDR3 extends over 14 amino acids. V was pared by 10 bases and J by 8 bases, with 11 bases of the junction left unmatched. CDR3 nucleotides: TGTGCCACCCAACCTAGCGGGAGTCGCGATGAGCAGTTCTTC. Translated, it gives CATQPSGSRDEQFF.

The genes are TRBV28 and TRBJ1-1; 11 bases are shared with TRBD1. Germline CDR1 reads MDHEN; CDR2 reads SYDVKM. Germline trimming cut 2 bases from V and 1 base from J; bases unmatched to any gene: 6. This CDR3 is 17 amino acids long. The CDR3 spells CASSLGQGALTNTEAFF. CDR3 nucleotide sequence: TGTGCCAGCAGTTTAGGACAGGGGGCCCTGACGAACACTGAAGCTTTCTTT.

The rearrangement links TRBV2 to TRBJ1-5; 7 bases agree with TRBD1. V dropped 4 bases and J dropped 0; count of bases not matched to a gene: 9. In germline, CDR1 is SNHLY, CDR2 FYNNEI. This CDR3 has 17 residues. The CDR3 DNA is TGTGCCAGCAGTGTGACAGGGCCCAAGGATAGCAATCAGCCCCAGCATTTT. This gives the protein CASSVTGPKDSNQPQHF.

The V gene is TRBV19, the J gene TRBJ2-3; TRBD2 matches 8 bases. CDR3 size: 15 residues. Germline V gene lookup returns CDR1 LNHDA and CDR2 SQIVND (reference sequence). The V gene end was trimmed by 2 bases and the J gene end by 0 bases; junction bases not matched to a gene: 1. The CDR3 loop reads CASSIPSGSTDTQYF. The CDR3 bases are TGTGCCAGTAGTATACCTAGCGGGAGCACAGATACGCAGTATTTT.

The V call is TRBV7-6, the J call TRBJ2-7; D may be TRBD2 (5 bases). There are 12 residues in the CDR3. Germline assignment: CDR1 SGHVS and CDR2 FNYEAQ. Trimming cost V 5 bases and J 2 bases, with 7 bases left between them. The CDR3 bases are TGTGCCAGCAGCGAGGGTCCCTACGAGCAGTACTTC. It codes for CASSEGPYEQYF.

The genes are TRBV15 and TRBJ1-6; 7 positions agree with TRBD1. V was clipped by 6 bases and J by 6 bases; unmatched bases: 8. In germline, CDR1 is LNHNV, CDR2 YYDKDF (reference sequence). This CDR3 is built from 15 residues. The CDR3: CATSKNRGPNSPLHF. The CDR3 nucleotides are TGTGCCACCAGTAAAAACAGGGGCCCTAATTCACCCCTCCACTTT.

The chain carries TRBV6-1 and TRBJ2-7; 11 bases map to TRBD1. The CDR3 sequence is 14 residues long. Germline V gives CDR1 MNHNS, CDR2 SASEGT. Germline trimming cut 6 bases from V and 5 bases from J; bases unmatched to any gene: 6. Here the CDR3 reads CASREDRGQHEQYF. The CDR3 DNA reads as TGTGCCAGCAGAGAGGACAGGGGGCAACACGAGCAGTACTTC.

For the CDR3, the DNA is TGTGCCTGGGACAGGGGGCAGGACCAGCCCCAGCATTTT. It specifies CAWDRGQDQPQHF. The chain combines TRBV30 with TRBJ1-5; 10 nucleotides align to TRBD1. This CDR3 comprises 13 residues. The germline CDR1 and CDR2 sequences are GTSNPN and SVGIG (reference sequence). Unmatched junction bases numbered 5, after V lost 5 bases and J lost 7 bases.

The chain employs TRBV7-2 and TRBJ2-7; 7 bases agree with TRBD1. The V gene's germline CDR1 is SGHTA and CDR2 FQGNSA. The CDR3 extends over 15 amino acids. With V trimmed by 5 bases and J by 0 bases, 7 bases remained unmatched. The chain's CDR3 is CASSPDPGGSYEQYF. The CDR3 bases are TGTGCCAGCAGCCCGGACCCAGGGGGCTCCTACGAGCAGTACTTC.

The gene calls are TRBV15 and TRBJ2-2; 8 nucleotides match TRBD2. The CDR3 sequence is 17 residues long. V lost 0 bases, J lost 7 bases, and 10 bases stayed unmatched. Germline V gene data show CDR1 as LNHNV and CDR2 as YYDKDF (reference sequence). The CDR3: CATSRDLQREIYGELFF. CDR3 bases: TGTGCCACCAGCAGAGATCTCCAGCGGGAGATCTACGGGGAGCTGTTTTTT.

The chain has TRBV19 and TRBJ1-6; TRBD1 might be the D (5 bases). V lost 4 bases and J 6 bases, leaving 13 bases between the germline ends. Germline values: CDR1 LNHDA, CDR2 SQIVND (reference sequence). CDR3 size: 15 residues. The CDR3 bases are TGTGCCAGTAGTAAACCGGGACTGATTAATTCACCCCTCCACTTT. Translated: CASSKPGLINSPLHF.

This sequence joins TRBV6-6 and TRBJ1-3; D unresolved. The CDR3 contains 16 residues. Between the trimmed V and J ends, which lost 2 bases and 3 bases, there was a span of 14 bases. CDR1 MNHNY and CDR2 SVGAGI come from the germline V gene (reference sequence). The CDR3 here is CASSYMEGGRGNTIYF. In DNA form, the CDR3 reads TGTGCCAGCAGTTACATGGAGGGAGGGCGTGGAAACACCATATATTTT.

CDR3 sequence reads: CASSYSNVLQGEQFF. CDR3 DNA sequence: TGTGCCAGCAGTTACTCGAACGTTTTACAGGGTGAGCAGTTCTTC. This chain uses TRBV6-5 with TRBJ2-1; tentatively, D is TRBD1 (6 bases). V was shortened by 0 bases and J by 9 bases, with 15 bases between the two germline ends. The CDR3 runs to 15 residues. CDR1 and CDR2 from the germline V gene are MNHEY and SVGAGI.

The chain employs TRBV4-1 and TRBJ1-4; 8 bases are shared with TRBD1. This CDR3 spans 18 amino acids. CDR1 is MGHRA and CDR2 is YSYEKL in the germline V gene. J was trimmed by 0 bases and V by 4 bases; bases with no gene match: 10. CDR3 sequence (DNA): TGCGCCAGCAGCCGGAAACAGGGGGATGTTACAACTAATGAAAAACTGTTTTTT. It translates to CASSRKQGDVTTNEKLFF.

CDR3 sequence: CASKWTGRPLGYTF. The CDR3 coding sequence is TGTGCCAGTAAATGGACAGGACGGCCCCTTGGCTACACCTTC. This chain links TRBV19 with TRBJ1-2; 7 bases fit TRBD1. The V gene end was trimmed by 7 bases and the J gene end by 7 bases; junction bases not matched to a gene: 12. Looked up from germline, CDR1 is LNHDA and CDR2 is SQIVND (reference sequence). The CDR3 is 14 amino acids.

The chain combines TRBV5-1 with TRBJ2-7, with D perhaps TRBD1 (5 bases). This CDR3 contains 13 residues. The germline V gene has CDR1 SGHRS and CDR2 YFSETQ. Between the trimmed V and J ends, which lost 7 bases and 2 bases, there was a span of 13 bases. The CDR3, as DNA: TGCGCCAGCTCACAGGATAACCCCTACGAGCAGTACTTC. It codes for CASSQDNPYEQYF.